The clone carrying this T cell receptor beta chain showed up many times. These data come from a study of identical twins. V was clipped by 6 bases and J by 10 bases; unmatched bases: 5. The CDR3 is 12 residues long. Template switching added a universal primer binding site, and final cDNA carried unique molecular identifiers. TCRdb analysed the 5' RACE reads with MiXCR anew, one entry per CDR3 protein. The sample carries some 560,000 distinct CDR3 sequences, 9% to 10% recorded once. The sample also formed part of further work on yellow fever vaccine responses in identical twins. As that study records: Reportedly, the response of twins' T cells to the vaccine seemed partly convergent, partly personalized.

The sample taken for sequencing was PBMCs. The gene calls are TRBV12-3 or TRBV12-4 and TRBJ2-1; 8 bases line up with TRBD1. The receptor's source is a woman aged 18-35 years in good health. CDR3: CASREDRVEQFF. Written as DNA, the CDR3 is TGTGCCAGCAGAGAGGACAGGGTCGAGCAGTTCTTC.